This TCR beta chain was profiled in a study of T-cell memory formation after mild COVID-19. Study overall: In these data, TCR clusters were largely donor specific. Study-level points and caveats: Clones from the second wave (peaking day 37) had unconfirmed SARS-CoV-2 specificity. Memory sampled before infection contained some responding clones, suggesting cross-reactive memory joined.

The germline V gene encodes CDR1 SGHNT and CDR2 YYREEE (reference sequence). The CDR3 extends over 15 amino acids. Trimming shortened V by 0 bases and J by 4 bases, and 13 bases separated the two germline ends. TCRdb reprocessed the 5' RACE reads with MiXCR, giving one entry per CDR3 protein. The sample lists about 29,000 distinct CDR3 sequences; 15% to 20% were seen once. This clonotype was observed a handful of times. Antigen unknown. The sequenced sample was PBMCs or a T cell subset sorted from them (not recorded which). The TCR originated in an adult who had mild COVID-19 (a few samples of this study predate the infection). Cell type and time point are not known. This chain connects TRBV5-4 to TRBJ1-1; D is perhaps TRBD1 (5 bases). The CDR3 coding sequence is TGTGCCAGCAGCTTGGGAGGGGTCGGGGGCACTGAAGCTTTCTTT. It translates to CASSLGGVGGTEAFF.